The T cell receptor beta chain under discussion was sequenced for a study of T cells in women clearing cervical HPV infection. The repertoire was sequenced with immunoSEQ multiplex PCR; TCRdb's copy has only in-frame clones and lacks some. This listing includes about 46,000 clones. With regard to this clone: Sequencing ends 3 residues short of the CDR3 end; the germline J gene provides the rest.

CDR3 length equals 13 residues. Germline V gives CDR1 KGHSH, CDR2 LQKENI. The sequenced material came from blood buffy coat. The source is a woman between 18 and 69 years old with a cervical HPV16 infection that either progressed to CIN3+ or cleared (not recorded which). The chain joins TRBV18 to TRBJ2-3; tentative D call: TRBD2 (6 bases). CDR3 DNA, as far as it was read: TGTGCCAGCTCAGAGGGACTCCAAGAGACG. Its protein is CASSEGLQET. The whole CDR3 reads CASSEGLQETQYF.